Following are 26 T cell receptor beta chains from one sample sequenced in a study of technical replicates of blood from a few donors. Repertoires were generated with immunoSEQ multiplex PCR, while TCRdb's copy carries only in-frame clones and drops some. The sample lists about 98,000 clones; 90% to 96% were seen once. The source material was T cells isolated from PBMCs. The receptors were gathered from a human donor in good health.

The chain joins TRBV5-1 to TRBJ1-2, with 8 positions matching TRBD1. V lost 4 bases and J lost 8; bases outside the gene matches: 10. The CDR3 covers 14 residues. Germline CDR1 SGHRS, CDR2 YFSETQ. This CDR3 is CASSHSTGVEGYTF. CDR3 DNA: TGCGCCAGCAGCCATTCGACAGGGGTCGAAGGCTACACCTTC.

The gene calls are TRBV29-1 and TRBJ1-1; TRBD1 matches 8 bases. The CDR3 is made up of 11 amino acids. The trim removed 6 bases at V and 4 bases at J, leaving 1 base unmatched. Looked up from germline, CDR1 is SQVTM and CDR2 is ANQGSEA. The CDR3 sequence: CSVTGGTEAFF. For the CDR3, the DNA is TGCAGCGTAACAGGGGGCACTGAAGCTTTCTTT. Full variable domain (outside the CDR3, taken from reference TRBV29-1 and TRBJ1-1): SAVISQKPSRDICQRGTSLTIQCQVDSQVTMMFWYRQQPGQSLTLIATANQGSEATYESGFVIDKFPISRPNLTFSTLTVSNMSPEDSSIYLCSVTGGTEAFFGQGTRLTVV.

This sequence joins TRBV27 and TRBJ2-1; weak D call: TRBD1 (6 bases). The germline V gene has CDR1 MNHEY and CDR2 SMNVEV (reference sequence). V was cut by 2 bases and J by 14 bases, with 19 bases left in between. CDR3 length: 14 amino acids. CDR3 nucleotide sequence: TGTGCCAGCAGTTTAACCCCACAACAGGGTAAGGAGTTCTTC. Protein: CASSLTPQQGKEFF.

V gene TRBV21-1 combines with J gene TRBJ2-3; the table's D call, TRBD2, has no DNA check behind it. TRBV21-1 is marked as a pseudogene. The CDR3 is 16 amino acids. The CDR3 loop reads CASSKRGSGSSDTQYF. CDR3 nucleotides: TGTGCCAGCAGCAAACGGGGTAGCGGGAGTTCGGATACGCAGTATTTT.

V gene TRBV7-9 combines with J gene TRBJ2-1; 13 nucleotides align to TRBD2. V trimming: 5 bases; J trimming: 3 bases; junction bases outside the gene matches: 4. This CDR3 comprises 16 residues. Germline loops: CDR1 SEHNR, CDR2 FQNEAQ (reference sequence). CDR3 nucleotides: TGTGCCAGCAGCGCGCGACTAGCGGGGGGCTACAATGAGCAGTTCTTC. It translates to CASSARLAGGYNEQFF.

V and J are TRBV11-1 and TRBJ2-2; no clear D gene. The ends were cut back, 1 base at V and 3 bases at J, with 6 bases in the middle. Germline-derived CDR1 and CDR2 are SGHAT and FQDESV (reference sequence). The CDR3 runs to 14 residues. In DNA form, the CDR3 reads TGTGCCAGCAGCTTAGATCCGGACACCGGGGAGCTGTTTTTT. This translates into CASSLDPDTGELFF.

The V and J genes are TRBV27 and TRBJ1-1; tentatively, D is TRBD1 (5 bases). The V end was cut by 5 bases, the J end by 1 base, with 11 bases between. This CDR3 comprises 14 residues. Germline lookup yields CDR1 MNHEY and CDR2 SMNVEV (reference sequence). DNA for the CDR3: TGTGCCAGCAGTGCGGGGGGGTGGAACACTGAAGCTTTCTTT. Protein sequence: CASSAGGWNTEAFF.

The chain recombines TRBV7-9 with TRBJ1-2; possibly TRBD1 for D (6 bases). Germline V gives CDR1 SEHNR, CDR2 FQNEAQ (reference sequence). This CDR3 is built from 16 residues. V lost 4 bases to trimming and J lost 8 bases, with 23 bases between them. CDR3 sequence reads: CASSSVPVQGSAGYTF. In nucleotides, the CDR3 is TGTGCCAGCAGCTCCGTCCCCGTACAGGGATCGGCGGGCTACACCTTC.

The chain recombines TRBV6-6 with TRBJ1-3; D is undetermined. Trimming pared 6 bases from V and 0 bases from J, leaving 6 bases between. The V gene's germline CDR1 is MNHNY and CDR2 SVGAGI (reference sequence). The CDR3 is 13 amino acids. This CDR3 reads CASRLGSGNTIYF. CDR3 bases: TGTGCCAGCAGGCTAGGCTCTGGAAACACCATATATTTT.

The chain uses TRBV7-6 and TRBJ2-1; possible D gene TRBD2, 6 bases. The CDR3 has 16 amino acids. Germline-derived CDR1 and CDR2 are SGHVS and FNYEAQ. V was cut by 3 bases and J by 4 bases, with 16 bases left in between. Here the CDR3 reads CASSFRSGQRYNEQFF. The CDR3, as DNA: TGTGCCAGCAGCTTTCGTAGCGGTCAGAGGTACAATGAGCAGTTCTTC.

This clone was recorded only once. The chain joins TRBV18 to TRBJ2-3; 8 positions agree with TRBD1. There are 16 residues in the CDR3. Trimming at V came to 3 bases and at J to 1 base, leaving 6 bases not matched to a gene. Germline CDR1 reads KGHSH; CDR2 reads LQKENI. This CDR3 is CASSPLTGGGTDTQYF. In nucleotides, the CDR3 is TGTGCCAGCTCACCCCTTACAGGGGGAGGCACAGATACGCAGTATTTT.

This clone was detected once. CDR3 nucleotide sequence: TGCGCCAGCAGCCAAGATACAGGTAGGGGCAATGAGCAGTTCTTC. Encoded protein: CASSQDTGRGNEQFF. The chain couples TRBV4-1 to TRBJ2-1; TRBD1 is a possible D gene (5 bases). Trimming cost V 0 bases and J 6 bases, with 12 bases left between them. The V gene's germline CDR1 is MGHRA and CDR2 YSYEKL. This CDR3 comprises 15 residues.

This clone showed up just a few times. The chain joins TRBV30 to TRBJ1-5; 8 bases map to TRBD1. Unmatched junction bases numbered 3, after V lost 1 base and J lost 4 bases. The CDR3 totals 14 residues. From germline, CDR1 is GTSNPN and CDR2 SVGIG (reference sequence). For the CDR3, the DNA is TGTGCCTGGAGTGATGGGACAGGAAATCAGCCCCAGCATTTT. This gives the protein CAWSDGTGNQPQHF.

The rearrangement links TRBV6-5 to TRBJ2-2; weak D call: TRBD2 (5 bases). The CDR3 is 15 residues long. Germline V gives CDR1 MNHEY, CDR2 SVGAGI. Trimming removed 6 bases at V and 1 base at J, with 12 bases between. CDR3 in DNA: TGTGCCAGCAGACCGACTACTAGGAACACCGGGGAGCTGTTTTTT. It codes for CASRPTTRNTGELFF.

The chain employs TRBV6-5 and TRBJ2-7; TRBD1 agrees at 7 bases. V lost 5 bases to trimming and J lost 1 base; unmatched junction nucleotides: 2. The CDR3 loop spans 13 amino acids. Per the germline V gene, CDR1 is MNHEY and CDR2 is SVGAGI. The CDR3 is CASSQTGSYEQYF. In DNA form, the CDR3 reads TGTGCCAGCAGTCAGACAGGGTCCTACGAGCAGTACTTC.

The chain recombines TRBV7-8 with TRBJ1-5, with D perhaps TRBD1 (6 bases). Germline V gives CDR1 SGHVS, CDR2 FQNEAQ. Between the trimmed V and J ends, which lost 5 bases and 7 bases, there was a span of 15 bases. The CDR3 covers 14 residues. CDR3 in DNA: TGTGCCAGCAGCCCGCGACAGGTTCTACAGCCCCAGCATTTT. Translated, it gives CASSPRQVLQPQHF. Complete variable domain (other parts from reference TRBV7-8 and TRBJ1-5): GAGVSQSPRYKVAKRGQDVALRCDPISGHVSLFWYQQALGQGPEFLTYFQNEAQLDKSGLPSDRFFAERPEGSVSTLKIQRTQQEDSAVYLCASSPRQVLQPQHFGDGTRLSIL.

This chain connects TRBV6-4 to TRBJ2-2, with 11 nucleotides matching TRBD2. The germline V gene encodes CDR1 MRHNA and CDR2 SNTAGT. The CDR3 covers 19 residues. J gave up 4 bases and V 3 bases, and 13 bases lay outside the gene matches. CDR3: CASSESLAGGPSGTGELFF. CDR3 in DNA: TGTGCCAGCAGTGAAAGTTTAGCGGGAGGGCCTTCGGGCACCGGGGAGCTGTTTTTT.

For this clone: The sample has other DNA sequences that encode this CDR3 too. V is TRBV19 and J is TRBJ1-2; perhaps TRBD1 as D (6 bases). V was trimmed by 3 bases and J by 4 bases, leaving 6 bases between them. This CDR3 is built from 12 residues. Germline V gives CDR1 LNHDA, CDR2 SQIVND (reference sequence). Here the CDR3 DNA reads TGTGCCAGTAGTATCAGGGGCTATGGCTACACCTTC. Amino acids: CASSIRGYGYTF.

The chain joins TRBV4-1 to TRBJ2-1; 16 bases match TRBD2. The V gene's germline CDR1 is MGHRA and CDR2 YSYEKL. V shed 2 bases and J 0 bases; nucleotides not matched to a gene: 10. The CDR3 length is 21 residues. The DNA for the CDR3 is TGCGCCAGCAGCCAATCTGGTGCGGGACTAGCGGGGGGGAGCTCCTACAATGAGCAGTTCTTC. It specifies CASSQSGAGLAGGSSYNEQFF.

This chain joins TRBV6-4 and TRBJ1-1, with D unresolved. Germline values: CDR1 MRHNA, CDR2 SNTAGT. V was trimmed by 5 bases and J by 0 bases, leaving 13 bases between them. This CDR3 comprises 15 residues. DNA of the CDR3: TGTGCCAGCAGTCCAGGAGGCGGTTTGAACACTGAAGCTTTCTTT. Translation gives CASSPGGGLNTEAFF.

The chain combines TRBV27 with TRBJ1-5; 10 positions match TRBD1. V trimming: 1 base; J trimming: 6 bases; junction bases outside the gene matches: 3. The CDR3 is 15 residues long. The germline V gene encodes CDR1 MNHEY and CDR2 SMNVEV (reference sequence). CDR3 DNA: TGTGCCAGCAGTTTATTGGGACAGGGGAGTCAGCCCCAGCATTTT. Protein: CASSLLGQGSQPQHF.

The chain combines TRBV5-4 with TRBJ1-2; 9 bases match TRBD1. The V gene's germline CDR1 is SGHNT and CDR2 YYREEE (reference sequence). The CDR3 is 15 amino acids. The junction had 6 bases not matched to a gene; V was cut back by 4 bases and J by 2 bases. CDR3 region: CASSPPGQGNYGYTF. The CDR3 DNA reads TGTGCCAGCAGCCCACCGGGACAGGGCAACTATGGCTACACCTTC.

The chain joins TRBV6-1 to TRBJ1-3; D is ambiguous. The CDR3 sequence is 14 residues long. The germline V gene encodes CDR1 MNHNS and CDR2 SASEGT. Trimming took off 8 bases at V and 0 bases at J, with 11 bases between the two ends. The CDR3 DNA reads TGTGCCAGCGCCCGGGATAGCTCTGGAAACACCATATATTTT. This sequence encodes CASARDSSGNTIYF.

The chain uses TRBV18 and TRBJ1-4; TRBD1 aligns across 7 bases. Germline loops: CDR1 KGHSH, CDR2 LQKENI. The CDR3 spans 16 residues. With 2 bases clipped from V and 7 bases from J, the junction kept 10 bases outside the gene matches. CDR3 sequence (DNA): TGTGCCAGCTCACCAGAAACCGGACAGGCGGTTGAAAAACTGTTTTTT. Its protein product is CASSPETGQAVEKLFF.

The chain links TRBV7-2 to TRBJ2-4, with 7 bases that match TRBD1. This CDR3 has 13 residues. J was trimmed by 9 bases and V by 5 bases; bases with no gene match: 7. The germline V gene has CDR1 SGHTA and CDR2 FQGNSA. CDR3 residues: CASSTRQGSIQYF. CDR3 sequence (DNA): TGTGCCAGCAGCACACGACAGGGTAGCATTCAGTACTTC.

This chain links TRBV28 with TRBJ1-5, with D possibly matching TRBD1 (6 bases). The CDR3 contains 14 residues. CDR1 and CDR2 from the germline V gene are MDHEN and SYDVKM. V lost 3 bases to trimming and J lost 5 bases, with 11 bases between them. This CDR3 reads CASSLIGGYQPQHF. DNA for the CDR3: TGTGCCAGCAGTTTGATAGGGGGATATCAGCCCCAGCATTTT.